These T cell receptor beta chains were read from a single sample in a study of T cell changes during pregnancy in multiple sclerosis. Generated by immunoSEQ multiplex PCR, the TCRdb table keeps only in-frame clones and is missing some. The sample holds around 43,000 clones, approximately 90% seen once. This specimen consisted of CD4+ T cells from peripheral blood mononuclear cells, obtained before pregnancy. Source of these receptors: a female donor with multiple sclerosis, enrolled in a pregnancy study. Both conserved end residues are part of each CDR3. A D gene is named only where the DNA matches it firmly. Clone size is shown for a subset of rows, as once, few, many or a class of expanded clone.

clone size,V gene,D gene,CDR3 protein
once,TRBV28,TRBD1,CASSPRQGLMAEAFF
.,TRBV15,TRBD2,CATSWDYTDTQYF
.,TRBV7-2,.,CASSLSVYGELFF
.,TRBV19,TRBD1,CATTGDGDEKLFF
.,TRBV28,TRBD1,CASRLDRGRNEKLFF
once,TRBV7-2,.,CASSLGTENTEAFF
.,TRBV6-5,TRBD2,CASSLAGPYNEQFF
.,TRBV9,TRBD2,CASSATSGTQEQYF
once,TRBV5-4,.,CASSLEPGGSETQYF
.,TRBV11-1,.,CASGRDKISYEQYF
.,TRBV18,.,CASSPLGDEQFF
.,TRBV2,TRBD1,CASYQGAPFSGNTIYF
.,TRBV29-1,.,CSAQVLINYGYTF
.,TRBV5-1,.,CASSLGQITDTQYF
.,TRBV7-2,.,CASSFTVIRGYEQYF
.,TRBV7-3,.,CASSLAGQLPYEQYF
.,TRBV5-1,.,CASRSYRAAGANVLTF
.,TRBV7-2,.,CASSLDLQPQHF
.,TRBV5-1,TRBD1,CASSIRPGQGSPSNTEAFF
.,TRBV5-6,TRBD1,CASSLNRGAGYTF
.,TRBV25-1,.,CASSEWGQGTYEQYF
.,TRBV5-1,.,CASSLVRQNMNTEAFF
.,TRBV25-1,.,CASSGPGQLQPQHF
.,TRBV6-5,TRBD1,CASWGQGAPDTQYF
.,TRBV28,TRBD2,CASRLPGAGVETQYF
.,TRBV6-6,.,CASRDGGVYTEAFF
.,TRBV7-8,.,CASSLVDSPGNTIYF
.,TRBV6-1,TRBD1,CASSVDQGGTEAFF
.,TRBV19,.,CASSPSRYNEQFF
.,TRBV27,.,CASSFFPGRYGYTF
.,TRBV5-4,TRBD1,CASRSGGNTGELFF
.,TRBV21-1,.,CASSKACICNPSGKPPYEQYF
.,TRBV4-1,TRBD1,CASSPGQSNTEAFF
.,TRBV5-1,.,CASSATGKEIYNEQFF
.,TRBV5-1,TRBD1,CASSLAGTGNYGYTF
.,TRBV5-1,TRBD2,CASSLSASGSADTQYF
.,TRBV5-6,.,CASSLVQGMAEAFF
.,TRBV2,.,CASSEALEQFF
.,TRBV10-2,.,CASSEGGPQHF
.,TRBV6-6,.,CASSTLHPSGNTIYF
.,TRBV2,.,CASTWGVGEQYF
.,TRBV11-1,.,CASSLAVPGVETQYF
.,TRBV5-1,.,CASQEPGDTEAFF
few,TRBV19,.,CASGGGSLGNTEAFF
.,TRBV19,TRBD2,CASSSFFAGGGDTQYF
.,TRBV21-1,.,CASRGRRARGNTGELFF
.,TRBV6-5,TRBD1,CASSTGQGTGPQHF